This is a list of T cell receptor beta chains from one sample in a study of PD-1 blockade in classical Hodgkin lymphoma. Sequenced by immunoSEQ multiplex PCR; TCRdb stores in-frame clones only, minus some. The sample yields about 35,000 clones, around 90% seen once. Sample: CD4+ T cells from blood, taken at baseline. These receptors originate from a human donor with classical Hodgkin lymphoma. Each CDR3 is given with its conserved first and last residue. Clone sizes are given selectively: once, few, many, or a class where the clone is expanded.

V	J	size	CDR3
TRBV30	TRBJ2-5	NA	CAWSVLAQETQYF
TRBV5-1	TRBJ1-5	few	CASSSSGTEDQPQHF
TRBV6-5	TRBJ1-1	NA	CASSYSFRRPEAFF
TRBV6-1	TRBJ1-2	NA	CASSPMGDYGYTF
TRBV12-5	TRBJ2-2	NA	CASEAAIANTGELFF
TRBV28	TRBJ1-4	NA	CASSPTTGVHEKLFF
TRBV9	TRBJ1-4	NA	CASSVGTGGYEKLFF
TRBV19	TRBJ2-1	NA	CASSGSVISGAYNEQFF
TRBV11-2	TRBJ2-2	NA	CASSGFFTSGQIGELFF
TRBV12-1	TRBJ2-7	NA	CASSSLTAYEQYF